This paragraph covers one TCR beta chain sequence. The sample comes from a study of technical replicates of blood from a few donors. Germline V gene data show CDR1 as MRHNA and CDR2 as SNTAGT. The CDR3 totals 15 residues. V lost 7 bases to trimming and J lost 1 base; unmatched junction nucleotides: 9. Using immunoSEQ multiplex PCR, the repertoire was profiled, and TCRdb retains in-frame clones only, with some absent. The sample yields about 70,000 clones, approximately 97% seen once. The receptor comes from a human donor in good health. Sequencing used T cells isolated from PBMCs. V gene TRBV6-4 combines with J gene TRBJ2-7, with 8 bases identical to TRBD1. Here the CDR3 reads CASKRPGQVSYEQYF. CDR3 nucleotide sequence: TGTGCCAGCAAAAGACCGGGACAGGTTTCCTACGAGCAGTACTTC.